Each of the 4 T cell receptor beta chains below was sequenced from the same sample in a study of CD8+CD57+ T cells in acquired aplastic anemia. The template for TCR beta VDJ and CDR3 sequence profiling was genomic DNA. A single record per CDR3 protein comes from TCRdb applying MiXCR to the reads. The sample lists some 190,000 distinct CDR3 sequences, about half occurring once. The sample was sorted CD4+, CD8+, or CD8+CD57+ T cells (not recorded which) from PBMCs. The origin of the receptors is a human donor in good health.

The chain recombines TRBV29-1 with TRBJ1-2; D is undetermined. V lost 6 bases, J lost 6 bases, and 11 bases lay in between. The CDR3 is made up of 11 amino acids. Germline CDR1 reads SQVTM; CDR2 reads ANQGSEA. This CDR3 is CSVRALDGYTF. The CDR3 coding sequence is TGCAGCGTGCGGGCCTTAGATGGCTACACCTTC. Supplemented by reference TRBV29-1 and TRBJ1-2, the full variable domain reads SAVISQKPSRDICQRGTSLTIQCQVDSQVTMMFWYRQQPGQSLTLIATANQGSEATYESGFVIDKFPISRPNLTFSTLTVSNMSPEDSSIYLCSVRALDGYTFGSGTRLTVV.

This clonotype was detected many times. The chain is built from TRBV12-3 or TRBV12-4 and TRBJ2-7, with 7 bases fitting TRBD1. The ends lost 6 bases at V and 2 bases at J; junction bases unmatched: 10. This CDR3 spans 15 amino acids. This CDR3 reads CASRNGTDPAYEQYF. CDR3 DNA: TGTGCCAGCAGAAACGGGACAGACCCTGCCTACGAGCAGTACTTC.

This clonotype appeared many times. V is TRBV2 and J is TRBJ2-5; 11 nucleotides line up with TRBD2. V dropped 4 bases and J dropped 5; count of bases not matched to a gene: 6. CDR1 is SNHLY and CDR2 is FYNNEI in the germline V gene. This CDR3 contains 15 residues. The DNA of the CDR3 is TGTGCCAGCAGTGCCCTGACTAGCGGGGTGGAGACCCAGTACTTC. This codes for CASSALTSGVETQYF. Full variable domain (outside the CDR3, taken from reference TRBV2 and TRBJ2-5): EPEVTQTPSHQVTQMGQEVILRCVPISNHLYFYWYRQILGQKVEFLVSFYNNEISEKSEIFDDQFSVERPDGSNFTLKIRSTKLEDSAMYFCASSALTSGVETQYFGPGTRLLVL.

V gene TRBV3-1 combines with J gene TRBJ1-1; D gene uncertain. CDR1 is LGHDT and CDR2 is YNNKEL in the germline V gene (reference sequence). The CDR3 is made up of 12 amino acids. V lost 1 base, J lost 3 bases, and 3 bases lay in between. The CDR3 here is CASSQGHTEAFF. The CDR3 nucleotides read TGTGCCAGCAGCCAAGGGCACACTGAAGCTTTCTTT.